Listed below are T cell receptor beta chains from one sample, sequenced in a study of cytomegalovirus exposure and HLA in healthy donors. The data were produced by immunoSEQ multiplex PCR, yet TCRdb's version contains in-frame clones alone and is incomplete. The sample includes roughly 150,000 clones, around 75% seen only once; the top ten take 2% to 3%. The sequenced sample was PBMCs. The receptors stem from a female donor in good health and CMV-seronegative. Each CDR3 is given with its conserved first and last residue. D genes are given only for firm matches. A row's size may be missing; if present it is once, few, many or a size class.

d_gene: TRBD2
abundance: few
v_gene: TRBV6-4
len: 16
j_gene: TRBJ2-1
CDR3nt: TGTGCCAGCAGTGATAACGGCGGGAGTGGCTACAATGAGCAGTTCTTC
CDR3aa: CASSDNGGSGYNEQFF

d_gene: TRBD1
abundance: .
v_gene: TRBV7-8
len: 15
j_gene: TRBJ1-1
CDR3nt: TGTGCCAGCAGAACCCAGACAGGGATAAACACTGAAGCTTTCTTT
CDR3aa: CASRTQTGINTEAFF

d_gene: .
abundance: few
v_gene: TRBV28
len: 10
j_gene: TRBJ2-7
CDR3nt: TGTGCCAGCAGTCGCTACGAGCAGTACTTC
CDR3aa: CASSRYEQYF

d_gene: TRBD2
abundance: few
v_gene: TRBV9
len: 15
j_gene: TRBJ2-5
CDR3nt: TGTGCCAGCAGCGTAGGGGCTAGCGGACAAGAGACCCAGTACTTC
CDR3aa: CASSVGASGQETQYF

d_gene: TRBD1
abundance: .
v_gene: TRBV28
len: 15
j_gene: TRBJ2-7
CDR3nt: TGTGCCAGCAGTCAAGTCCGACAGGGTCTGAGAGAGCAGTACTTC
CDR3aa: CASSQVRQGLREQYF

d_gene: .
abundance: .
v_gene: TRBV19
len: 14
j_gene: TRBJ2-5
CDR3nt: TGTGCCAGTAGTAGCAGACAGATACAAGAGACCCAGTACTTC
CDR3aa: CASSSRQIQETQYF

d_gene: .
abundance: .
v_gene: TRBV7-2
len: 15
j_gene: TRBJ1-1
CDR3nt: TGTGCCAGCAGCTTAGTGGGGCAGGTGAACACTGAAGCTTTCTTT
CDR3aa: CASSLVGQVNTEAFF

d_gene: TRBD1
abundance: .
v_gene: TRBV11-2
len: 14
j_gene: TRBJ2-5
CDR3nt: TGTGCCAGCAGCCCGGACAGGGGATGGGAGACCCAGTACTTC
CDR3aa: CASSPDRGWETQYF

d_gene: .
abundance: .
v_gene: TRBV5-1
len: 14
j_gene: TRBJ2-7
CDR3nt: TGCGCCAGCAGCTTGTTTCAGGGATCCTACGAGCAGTACTTC
CDR3aa: CASSLFQGSYEQYF

d_gene: TRBD1
abundance: .
v_gene: TRBV11-2
len: 15
j_gene: TRBJ1-5
CDR3nt: TGTGCCAGCAGCCTGACAGGGTTCCTCGGTCAGCCCCAGCATTTT
CDR3aa: CASSLTGFLGQPQHF

d_gene: TRBD2
abundance: .
v_gene: TRBV11-2
len: 14
j_gene: TRBJ2-5
CDR3nt: TGTGCCAGCAGCTTGGGAGGGTTGCAAGAGACCCAGTACTTC
CDR3aa: CASSLGGLQETQYF

d_gene: .
abundance: .
v_gene: TRBV9
len: 16
j_gene: TRBJ2-2
CDR3nt: TGTGCCAGCAGCGTAACTGATACCACCCCCCGCGGGGAGCTGTTTTTT
CDR3aa: CASSVTDTTPRGELFF